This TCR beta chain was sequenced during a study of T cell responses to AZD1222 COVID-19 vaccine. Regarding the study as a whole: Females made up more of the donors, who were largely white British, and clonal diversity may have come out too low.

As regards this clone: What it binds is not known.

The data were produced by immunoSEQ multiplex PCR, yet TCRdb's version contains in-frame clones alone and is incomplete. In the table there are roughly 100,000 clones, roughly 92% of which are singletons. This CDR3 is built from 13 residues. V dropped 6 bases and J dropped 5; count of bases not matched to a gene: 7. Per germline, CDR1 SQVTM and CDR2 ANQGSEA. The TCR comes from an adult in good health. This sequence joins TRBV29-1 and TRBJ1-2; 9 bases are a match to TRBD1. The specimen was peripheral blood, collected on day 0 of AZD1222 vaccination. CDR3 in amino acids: CSVETGGGYGYTF. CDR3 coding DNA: TGCAGCGTAGAAACAGGGGGCGGGTATGGCTACACCTTC.